What follows are 20 T cell receptor beta chains derived from one specimen sequenced in a study of T cells in localized non-small cell lung cancer. The protocol was immunoSEQ multiplex PCR, while the TCRdb copy is restricted to in-frame clones and leaves out a portion. This sample yields about 59,000 clones, of which roughly 90% are seen a single time; about 20% belongs to the top ten. The sequences come from peripheral blood, collected before any cancer treatment. These receptors were obtained from a man aged 40 to 70 with stage I lung adenocarcinoma.

The V call is TRBV30, the J call TRBJ2-2; the D gene could be TRBD1 or TRBD2 (5 bases each). Looked up from germline, CDR1 is GTSNPN and CDR2 is SVGIG (reference sequence). V gave up 3 bases and J gave up 4 bases, with 18 bases separating them. The CDR3 totals 16 residues. CDR3 nucleotides: TGTGCCTGGAGCGGTGGGGCAGGGAGTGGCACCGGGGAGCTGTTTTTT. Its translation: CAWSGGAGSGTGELFF.

The gene calls are TRBV4-1 and TRBJ2-1; TRBD2 agrees at 12 bases. This CDR3 has 18 residues. The ends lost 2 bases at V and 10 bases at J; junction bases unmatched: 15. Per the germline V gene, CDR1 is MGHRA and CDR2 is YSYEKL. The CDR3 sequence is CASSQKERTSGTHREQFF. For the CDR3, the DNA is TGCGCCAGCAGCCAAAAGGAGAGGACTAGCGGGACACACAGGGAGCAGTTCTTC.

This rearrangement joins TRBV28 to TRBJ1-2; D possibly corresponds to TRBD1 (6 bases). V lost 5 bases to trimming and J lost 4 bases, with 11 bases between them. Germline loops: CDR1 MDHEN, CDR2 SYDVKM. The length of the CDR3 is 13 residues. DNA for the CDR3: TGTGCCAGCAGTCTGACAGGCTTCTATGGCTACACCTTC. Its protein product is CASSLTGFYGYTF.

This chain uses TRBV5-1 with TRBJ2-3; 8 nucleotides align to TRBD1. CDR3 length: 15 residues. Germline assignment: CDR1 SGHRS and CDR2 YFSETQ. The V gene end was trimmed by 2 bases and the J gene end by 2 bases; junction bases not matched to a gene: 4. CDR3 region: CASSLQGGYTDTQYF. CDR3 nucleotide sequence: TGCGCCAGCAGCTTACAGGGGGGATACACAGATACGCAGTATTTT.

The chain combines TRBV19 with TRBJ2-1; 7 bases line up with TRBD2. The CDR3 is 13 amino acids. Germline assignment: CDR1 LNHDA and CDR2 SQIVND (reference sequence). V lost 9 bases to trimming and J lost 6 bases; unmatched junction nucleotides: 8. The CDR3 sequence: CASSFRGVNEQFF. The CDR3 DNA reads as TGTGCCAGCTCCTTTCGGGGGGTCAATGAGCAGTTCTTC.

This chain joins TRBV4-2 and TRBJ2-5; TRBD2 matches at 10 bases. Per the germline V gene, CDR1 is LGHNA and CDR2 is YNFKEQ. V lost 0 bases and J lost 5; bases outside the gene matches: 15. This CDR3 is 19 amino acids long. CDR3: CASSQESQSPAGGRETQYF. The CDR3 DNA reads as TGTGCCAGCAGCCAAGAGTCTCAATCCCCAGCGGGAGGGCGGGAGACCCAGTACTTC.

The gene calls are TRBV30 and TRBJ1-5, with unresolved D. The germline V and J ends were trimmed by 4 bases and 1 base, with 8 bases remaining between them. There are 13 residues in the CDR3. Germline CDR1 is GTSNPN and CDR2 is SVGIG (reference sequence). CDR3 sequence reads: CAWTGISNQPQHF. Written as DNA, the CDR3 is TGTGCCTGGACTGGGATAAGCAATCAGCCCCAGCATTTT.

This clone has a single count. CDR3 bases: TGTGCCAGCAGTGAAATCGGCGAGCGGGGGTTCTACGAGCAGTACTTC. Translating gives CASSEIGERGFYEQYF. The rearrangement joins TRBV6-1 to TRBJ2-7, with TRBD2 identical over 8 bases. This CDR3 has 16 residues. Germline CDR1 and CDR2: MNHNS and SASEGT. Trimming removed 2 bases from V and 3 bases from J; junction bases left unmatched: 9.

This clone occurred once. The DNA of the CDR3 is TGTGCCAGCAGTGACGTTACTGAAGCTTTCTTT. It encodes CASSDVTEAFF. The rearrangement uses TRBV6-6 and TRBJ1-1; D unclear. There are 11 residues in the CDR3. Trimming removed 5 bases from V and 5 bases from J, with 6 bases in between. Germline assignment: CDR1 MNHNY and CDR2 SVGAGI (reference sequence).

The DNA of the CDR3 is TGTGCCAGCCTTAAAATTGGGACCGGGGACTACGAGCAGTACTTC. Translated, it gives CASLKIGTGDYEQYF. The V and J genes are TRBV28 and TRBJ2-7; either TRBD1 or TRBD2 may fit D (5 bases each). CDR1 is MDHEN and CDR2 is SYDVKM in the germline V gene. The V end lost 8 bases, the J end lost 3 bases, and 20 bases lay between the germline ends. The CDR3 is 15 residues long.

This clone was found a few times. The V and J genes are TRBV18 and TRBJ1-4; no firm D call. Trimming took off 1 base at V and 1 base at J, with 4 bases between the two ends. Germline-derived CDR1 and CDR2 are KGHSH and LQKENI. CDR3 size: 14 residues. The DNA for the CDR3 is TGTGCCAGCTCACCACAGGGAACTAATGAAAAACTGTTTTTT. Its translation: CASSPQGTNEKLFF.

This clone was seen a few times. This chain links TRBV9 with TRBJ1-5; no firm D call. Germline V gene data show CDR1 as SGDLS and CDR2 as YYNGEE. With 0 bases removed from V and 1 base from J, the gap between germline ends came to 5 bases. The CDR3 has 14 residues. The CDR3 loop is CASSVDGSNQPQHF. The CDR3 coding sequence is TGTGCCAGCAGCGTAGATGGGAGCAATCAGCCCCAGCATTTT.

V usage is TRBV13 and J usage is TRBJ1-1; D not certain. The germline V gene has CDR1 PRHDT and CDR2 FYEKMQ (reference sequence). The CDR3 has 12 amino acids. V shed 1 base and J shed 5 bases, with 5 bases lying between them. CDR3 sequence: CASSLEGTEAFF. CDR3 bases: TGTGCCAGCAGCTTAGAGGGTACTGAAGCTTTCTTT.

The CDR3 DNA follows: TGTGCCAGCAGCCCAGCCGGCGAGACCCAGTACTTC. This encodes CASSPAGETQYF. The chain uses TRBV7-6 and TRBJ2-5; D is uncertain. With 5 bases removed from V and 5 bases from J, the gap between germline ends came to 9 bases. Per the germline V gene, CDR1 is SGHVS and CDR2 is FNYEAQ. The CDR3 has 12 amino acids.

The V gene is TRBV28, the J gene TRBJ1-2; D may be TRBD1 (6 bases). The ends were cut back, 3 bases at V and 2 bases at J, with 10 bases in the middle. Germline V gene lookup returns CDR1 MDHEN and CDR2 SYDVKM. This CDR3 has 14 residues. The CDR3: CASSFTGYNYGYTF. The CDR3 DNA sequence: TGTGCCAGCAGTTTTACAGGGTACAACTATGGCTACACCTTC.

V is TRBV6-5 and J is TRBJ2-5; 9 bases match TRBD2. V gave up 3 bases and J gave up 3 bases; unmatched junction bases: 8. The CDR3 covers 16 residues. Germline V gene sequence: CDR1 MNHEY, CDR2 SVGAGI. The CDR3 region is CASSYNWASGEETQYF. The CDR3 DNA is TGTGCCAGCAGTTATAATTGGGCTAGCGGGGAAGAGACCCAGTACTTC.

The chain recombines TRBV19 with TRBJ2-3; 8 bases are shared with TRBD2. Germline CDR1 LNHDA, CDR2 SQIVND (reference sequence). CDR3 length equals 15 residues. Trimming removed 5 bases from V and 3 bases from J; junction bases left unmatched: 7. The CDR3 loop is CASSPRLARTDTQYF. The DNA for the CDR3 is TGTGCCAGTAGTCCTCGACTAGCGAGGACAGATACGCAGTATTTT.

V is TRBV5-1 and J is TRBJ1-2, with 10 bases lining up with TRBD1. The length of the CDR3 is 13 residues. Germline V gene lookup returns CDR1 SGHRS and CDR2 YFSETQ. After removal of 3 bases from V and 6 bases from J, the junction contained 2 bases not matched to a gene. The CDR3 nucleotides read TGCGCCAGCAGCTGGGGGACAGGGGATGGCTACACCTTC. It is translated as CASSWGTGDGYTF.

The chain employs TRBV7-9 and TRBJ1-3; D might be TRBD1 (6 bases). Trimming cost V 2 bases and J 9 bases, with 11 bases left between them. Germline-derived CDR1 and CDR2 are SEHNR and FQNEAQ (reference sequence). There are 13 residues in the CDR3. DNA of the CDR3: TGTGCCAGCAGCTTATCCGACAGGCCCACCATATATTTT. The encoded protein is CASSLSDRPTIYF.

CDR3 in amino acids: CSAREQDIQYF. CDR3 DNA: TGCAGTGCTAGAGAACAGGACATTCAGTACTTC. This rearrangement joins TRBV20-1 to TRBJ2-4, with D perhaps TRBD1 (5 bases). Germline-derived CDR1 and CDR2 are DFQATT and SNEGSKA (reference sequence). Trimming took off 0 bases at V and 8 bases at J, with 5 bases between the two ends. The CDR3 is made up of 11 amino acids.